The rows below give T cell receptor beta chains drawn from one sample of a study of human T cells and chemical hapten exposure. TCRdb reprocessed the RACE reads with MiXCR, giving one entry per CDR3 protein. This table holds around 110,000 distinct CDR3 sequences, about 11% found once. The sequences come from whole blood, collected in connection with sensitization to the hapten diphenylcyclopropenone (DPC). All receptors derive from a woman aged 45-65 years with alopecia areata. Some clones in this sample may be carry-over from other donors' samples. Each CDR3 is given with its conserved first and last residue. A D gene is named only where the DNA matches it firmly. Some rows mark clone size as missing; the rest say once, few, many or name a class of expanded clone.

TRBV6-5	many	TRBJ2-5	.	CASSQSPGVQETQYF	TGTGCCAGCAGTCAGTCCCCCGGGGTCCAAGAGACCCAGTACTTC
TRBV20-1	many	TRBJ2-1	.	CSARPGNEQFF	TGCAGTGCTAGGCCTGGTAATGAGCAGTTCTTC
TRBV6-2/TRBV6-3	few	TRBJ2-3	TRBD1	CASSPRQGADTQYF	TGTGCCAGCAGTCCACGGCAGGGGGCGGATACGCAGTATTTT
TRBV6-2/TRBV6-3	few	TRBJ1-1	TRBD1	CASSQHRGQGTEAFF	TGTGCCAGCAGCCAACACCGGGGACAGGGAACTGAAGCTTTCTTT
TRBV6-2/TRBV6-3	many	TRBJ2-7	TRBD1	CASRFSGTGVYEQYF	TGTGCCAGCAGATTCTCCGGGACAGGGGTTTACGAGCAGTACTTC
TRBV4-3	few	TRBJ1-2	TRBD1	CASSPGGGGGYTF	TGCGCCAGCAGTCCAGGGGGCGGAGGGGGCTACACCTTC
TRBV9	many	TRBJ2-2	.	CASSAGGGPGELFF	TGTGCCAGCAGCGCGGGTGGGGGGCCCGGGGAGCTGTTTTTT
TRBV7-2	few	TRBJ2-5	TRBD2	CASSLFSGRGETQYF	TGTGCCAGCAGCTTATTTAGCGGGAGGGGAGAGACCCAGTACTTC
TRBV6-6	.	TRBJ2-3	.	CASSSRSATDTQYF	TGTGCCAGCAGTTCCAGATCAGCTACAGATACGCAGTATTTT
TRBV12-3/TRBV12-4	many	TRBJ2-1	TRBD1	CASTSLGGYEQFF	TGTGCCAGCACCAGCCTAGGGGGCTATGAGCAGTTCTTC
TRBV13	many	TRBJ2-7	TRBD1	CASRTGGLGEQYF	TGTGCCAGTAGGACAGGGGGCTTAGGGGAGCAGTACTTC
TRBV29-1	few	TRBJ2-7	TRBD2	CSVVLAGVVYEQYF	TGCAGCGTTGTTCTAGCGGGAGTAGTCTACGAGCAGTACTTC
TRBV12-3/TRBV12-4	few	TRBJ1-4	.	CASSFSGGREKLFF	TGTGCCAGCAGTTTTTCTGGGGGCAGGGAAAAACTGTTTTTT
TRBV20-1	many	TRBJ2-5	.	CSARAPGVGQETQYF	TGCAGTGCTAGAGCCCCAGGGGTAGGACAAGAGACCCAGTACTTC
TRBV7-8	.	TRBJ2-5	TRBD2	CASSNTLAGGETQYF	TGTGCCAGCAGCAACACACTAGCGGGAGGGGAGACCCAGTACTTC
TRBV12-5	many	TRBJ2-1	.	CASGLGTWKFF	TGTGCTAGTGGTTTGGGGACTTGGAAGTTCTTC
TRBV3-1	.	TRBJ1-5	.	CASSQGGVKDQPQHF	TGTGCCAGCAGCCAGGGGGGGGTGAAGGATCAGCCCCAGCATTTT
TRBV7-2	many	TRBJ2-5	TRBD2	CASSFRLAAQETQYF	TGTGCCAGCAGCTTCAGACTAGCGGCTCAAGAGACCCAGTACTTC
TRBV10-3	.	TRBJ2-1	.	CAISDTPDKQFF	TGTGCCATCAGTGACACTCCCGATAAGCAGTTCTTC
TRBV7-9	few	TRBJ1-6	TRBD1	CASSLGDRDNSPLHF	TGTGCCAGCAGCTTAGGGGACAGGGATAATTCACCCCTCCACTTT
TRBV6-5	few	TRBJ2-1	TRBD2	CASSARAGDQKQFF	TGTGCCAGCAGTGCCCGAGCGGGAGATCAGAAGCAGTTCTTC
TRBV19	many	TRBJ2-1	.	CASSSRVAEQFF	TGTGCCAGTAGTTCGAGGGTAGCGGAGCAGTTCTTC
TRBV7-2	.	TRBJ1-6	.	CASSLGLPYNSPLHF	TGTGCCAGCAGCTTAGGACTACCTTATAATTCACCCCTCCACTTT
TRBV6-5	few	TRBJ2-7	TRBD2	CASSTSGPMSRPYEQYF	TGTGCCAGCAGTACTAGCGGGCCGATGTCCCGACCCTACGAGCAGTACTTC
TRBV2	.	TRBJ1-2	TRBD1	CASPAPRQGLGGYTF	TGTGCCAGCCCGGCCCCTCGACAGGGGCTAGGTGGCTACACCTTC
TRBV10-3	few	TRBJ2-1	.	CAISESTSNEQFF	TGTGCCATCAGTGAGTCGACTAGCAATGAGCAGTTCTTC
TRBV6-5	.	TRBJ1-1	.	CASRRDPPNTEAFF	TGTGCCAGCAGAAGGGACCCGCCGAACACTGAAGCTTTCTTT
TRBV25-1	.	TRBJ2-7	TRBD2	CDSRYDGGAYEQYF	TGTGACAGCAGATATGACGGGGGGGCCTACGAGCAGTACTTC
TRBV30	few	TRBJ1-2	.	CAWSGRGDYGYTF	TGTGCCTGGAGTGGCAGGGGTGACTATGGCTACACCTTC
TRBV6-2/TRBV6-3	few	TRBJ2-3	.	CATQAETDTQYF	TGTGCCACCCAAGCGGAGACAGATACGCAGTATTTT
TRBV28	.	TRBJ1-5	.	CASAPYTGQPQHF	TGTGCCAGTGCCCCTTATACGGGCCAGCCCCAGCATTTT
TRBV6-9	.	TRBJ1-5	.	CASSPKYSNQPQHF	TGTGCCAGCAGCCCAAAGTATAGCAATCAGCCCCAGCATTTT
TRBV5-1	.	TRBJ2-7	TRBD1	CASSSMTGGQQYF	TGCGCCAGCAGCTCGATGACAGGGGGCCAGCAGTACTTC
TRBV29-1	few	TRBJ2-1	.	CSVEGGSYNEQFF	TGCAGCGTTGAAGGGGGTTCCTACAATGAGCAGTTCTTC
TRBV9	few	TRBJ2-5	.	CASSEEGGETQYF	TGTGCCAGCAGCGAGGAAGGAGGGGAGACCCAGTACTTC
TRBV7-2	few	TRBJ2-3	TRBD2	CASSLSVFSGRRNTQYF	TGTGCCAGCAGCTTGTCGGTTTTTAGCGGGAGAAGGAATACGCAGTATTTT
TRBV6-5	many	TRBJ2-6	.	CASSYTRSGANVLTF	TGTGCCAGCAGTTACACGCGTTCTGGGGCCAACGTCCTGACTTTC
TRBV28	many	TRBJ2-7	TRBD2	CASVLGRGSYEQYF	TGTGCCAGCGTCCTTGGGAGGGGCTCCTACGAGCAGTACTTC
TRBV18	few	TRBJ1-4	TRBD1	CASSPGQAATNEKLFF	TGTGCCAGCTCACCGGGACAGGCCGCAACTAATGAAAAACTGTTTTTT
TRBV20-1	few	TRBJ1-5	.	CSAVRQQVSYQPQHF	TGCAGTGCCGTGCGTCAACAGGTATCATATCAGCCCCAGCATTTT
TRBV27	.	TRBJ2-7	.	CASSLRGPPYEQYF	TGTGCCAGCAGTTTACGAGGGCCTCCCTACGAGCAGTACTTC
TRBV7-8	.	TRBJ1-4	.	CASSHFLSAVRNEKLFF	TGTGCCAGCAGCCATTTTTTATCGGCAGTCCGTAATGAAAAACTGTTTTTT
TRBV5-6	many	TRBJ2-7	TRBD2	CASISLKRLAGGGKEQYF	TGTGCCAGCATCTCTTTGAAGAGACTAGCGGGAGGAGGTAAAGAGCAGTACTTC
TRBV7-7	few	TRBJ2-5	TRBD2	CASSLGLAGAGETQYF	TGTGCCAGCAGCTTGGGACTAGCGGGGGCCGGGGAGACCCAGTACTTC
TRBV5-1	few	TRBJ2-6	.	CASILLTGANVLTF	TGCGCCAGCATCCTCCTTACTGGGGCCAACGTCCTGACTTTC
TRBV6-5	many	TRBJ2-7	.	CASSQDSIKQYF	TGTGCCAGCAGTCAGGACTCCATCAAGCAGTACTTC
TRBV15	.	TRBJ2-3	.	CATSSRLSTDTQYF	TGTGCCACCAGTTCAAGGCTCAGCACAGATACGCAGTATTTT
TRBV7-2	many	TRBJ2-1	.	CASSLGTTDFF	TGTGCCAGCAGCTTAGGGACCACAGATTTCTTC